This T cell receptor beta chain was captured in a study of blood T cell repertoires in COVID-19. Assay used: immunoSEQ multiplex PCR; TCRdb lists only in-frame clones, some missing. Among 130,000 to 150,000 clones listed, around four fifths were seen once. The CDR3 is 17 residues long. The V and J ends lost 4 bases and 1 base, in that order; junction bases with no gene match: 9. The germline CDR1 and CDR2 sequences are LGHDT and YNNKEL (reference sequence). This receptor was identified in a woman in her forties who had recovered from COVID-19. The chain carries TRBV3-1 (or the pseudogene TRBV3-2) and TRBJ2-2; TRBD2 matches at 7 bases. What was sequenced was PBMCs or T cells enriched from blood (not recorded which). The CDR3 nucleotides are TGTGCCAGCAGCCCGGAGACGGGGGGAGTGAACACCGGGGAGCTGTTTTTT. It encodes CASSPETGGVNTGELFF.